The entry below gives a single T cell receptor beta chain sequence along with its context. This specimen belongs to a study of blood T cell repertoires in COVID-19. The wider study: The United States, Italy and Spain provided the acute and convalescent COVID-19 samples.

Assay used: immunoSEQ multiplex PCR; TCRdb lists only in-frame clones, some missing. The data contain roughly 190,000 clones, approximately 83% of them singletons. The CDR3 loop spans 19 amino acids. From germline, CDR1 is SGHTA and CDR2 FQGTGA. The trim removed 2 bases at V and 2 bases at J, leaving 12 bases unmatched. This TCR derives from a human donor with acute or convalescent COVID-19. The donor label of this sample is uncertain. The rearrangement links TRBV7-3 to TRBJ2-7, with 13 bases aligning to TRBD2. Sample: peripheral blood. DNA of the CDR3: TGTGCCAGCAGCTTACGCCCGATCGGACTAGCGGGAGATACCTACGAGCAGTACTTC. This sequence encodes CASSLRPIGLAGDTYEQYF.